The clone carrying this T cell receptor beta chain came up once. Its specificity is unknown. This sample is part of a study of shared clonotypes between healthy human individuals. Study-wide results and limits: Sharing across four donors was highest in naive CD4 (approximately 5%) and lowest in memory CD8 (0.4%). In having few donors, the study represented limited genetic and exposure-history diversity. Tissue TCR repertoires likely differ from these blood-only repertoires.

To make CD8 memory, CD45RO+ cells were put together with CCR7-negative CD45RA+ TemRA cells. The CDR3 spans 16 residues. The ends lost 3 bases at V and 2 bases at J; junction bases unmatched: 9. Germline V lookup: CDR1 LNHDA, CDR2 SQIVND (reference sequence). This table comes from immunoSEQ multiplex PCR, and its TCRdb copy is limited to in-frame clones, with some not included. The sample has about 380,000 clones; roughly 96% are singletons. The source material was memory CD8+ T cells sorted from blood. Subset defined: CD45RO+ cells pooled with CCR7-negative TemRA cells. The chain joins TRBV19 to TRBJ2-5; 7 nucleotides agree with TRBD2. The origin of this receptor is a man under 40 in good health. CDR3 loop: CASSIWGRGPQETQYF. The CDR3 bases are TGTGCCAGTAGTATCTGGGGGAGGGGCCCGCAAGAGACCCAGTACTTC. The entire variable domain, with the rest obtained from reference TRBV19 and TRBJ2-5, is as follows: DGGITQSPKYLFRKEGQNVTLSCEQNLNHDAMYWYRQDPGQGLRLIYYSQIVNDFQKGDIAEGYSVSREKKESFPLTVTSAQKNPTAFYLCASSIWGRGPQETQYFGPGTRLLVL.